This TCR beta chain was sequenced in a study of T cell repertoires in cytomegalovirus infection. Study in general: CMV infection together with matching HLA type was indicated by public TCR beta signatures.

This clonotype turned up a few times. Its antigen is still unknown. Trimming at V came to 5 bases and at J to 0 bases, leaving 8 bases not matched to a gene. This CDR3 has 18 amino acids. In germline, CDR1 is MNHEY, CDR2 SVGEGT. TCRdb reprocessed the reads with MiXCR, giving one entry per CDR3 protein. The sample consists of about 920,000 distinct CDR3 sequences, approximately 32% of them appearing once. General study findings and limits: People with CMV and the relevant HLA were identified by cumulative public TCR beta family frequency. Dominant in the ex vivo response were TCR beta clonotypes restricted by HLA-C and specific for CMV.

The source is a human donor in good health (CMV status not recorded). Some clones in this sample may be carry-over from other donors' samples. The chain has TRBV6-2 or TRBV6-3 and TRBJ2-6; 9 bases line up with TRBD1. The material was cultured CD8+ T cells from PBMCs, obtained from culture after CMV antigen stimulation. The CDR3 spells CASSHGPGQGSGANVLTF. The DNA of the CDR3 is TGTGCCAGCAGTCACGGGCCGGGACAGGGCTCTGGGGCCAACGTCCTGACTTTC.